These T cell receptor beta chains were read from a single sample in a study of blood T cell repertoires in COVID-19. Libraries were prepared by immunoSEQ multiplex PCR; TCRdb keeps only in-frame clonotypes and omits some of them. The data contain just over 80,000 clones, about four fifths of them singletons. Specimen: peripheral blood. These receptors all come from a woman older than 75 with active or convalescent COVID-19. The CDR3 runs from the conserved cysteine through the conserved F or W. D genes are given only for firm matches. Rows give clone size only sometimes, using once, few, many, or a class for an expanded clone.

clone_size d_call j_call v_call cdr3_aa cdr3_nt
NA TRBD1 TRBJ1-2 TRBV9 CASSSDRAVGYTF TGTGCCAGCAGCAGCGACAGGGCGGTTGGCTACACCTTC
NA NA TRBJ1-2 TRBV6-2/TRBV6-3 CASSNQAGNYGYTF TGTGCCAGCAGCAACCAGGCAGGGAACTATGGCTACACCTTC
few TRBD2 TRBJ2-4 TRBV2 CASSEEFSGPMNIQYF TGTGCCAGCAGTGAAGAATTTAGCGGGCCCATGAACATTCAGTACTTC
NA TRBD1 TRBJ1-1 TRBV6-5 CASTGGVNTEAFF TGTGCCAGTACAGGGGGAGTCAACACTGAAGCTTTCTTT
NA NA TRBJ1-4 TRBV25-1 CASSEGETATNEKLFF TGTGCCAGCAGTGAAGGTGAAACTGCAACTAATGAAAAACTGTTTTTT
NA NA TRBJ2-2 TRBV24-1 CATSDLEQGGGGELFF TGTGCCACCAGTGATTTGGAGCAGGGAGGAGGCGGGGAGCTGTTTTTT
NA TRBD2 TRBJ2-3 TRBV5-1 CASWGREGDTQYF TGCGCCAGCTGGGGCAGGGAGGGAGATACGCAGTATTTT
NA NA TRBJ1-1 TRBV5-1 CASSLGQGTNTEAFF TGCGCCAGCAGCTTGGGGCAGGGTACGAACACTGAAGCTTTCTTT
many NA TRBJ1-1 TRBV7-2 CASSSPGRNTEAFF TGTGCCAGCAGCTCCCCTGGGCGGAACACTGAAGCTTTCTTT
NA TRBD1 TRBJ1-4 TRBV10-1 CASTRRADRGQGEKLFF TGCGCCAGCACCCGCCGGGCAGACAGGGGACAGGGTGAAAAACTGTTTTTT
few TRBD2 TRBJ2-3 TRBV13 CASSSTSGTDTQYF TGTGCCAGCAGCTCGACTAGCGGCACAGATACGCAGTATTTT
few NA TRBJ1-5 TRBV28 CASSIGTKVQPQHF TGTGCCAGCAGTATCGGGACAAAAGTACAGCCCCAGCATTTT